Given below is one TCR beta chain in context. Its antigen is undetermined. The sample originates from a study of T cells after yellow fever vaccination. The length of the CDR3 is 16 residues. V gave up 0 bases and J gave up 5 bases, with 16 bases separating them. The germline CDR1 and CDR2 sequences are MNHEY and SVGAGI. TCRdb re-derived calls from the 5' RACE reads in MiXCR, one entry per CDR3 protein. This table holds under 300,000 distinct CDR3 sequences, approximately 6.7% found once. Points from the study as a whole: Clonotype sharing between CD4 and CD8 compartments was small. Within FACS-sorted repertoires, abundant clonotypes contaminating from the bulk population could be present.

The TCR originated in a man younger than 40 who received the YFV17D yellow fever vaccine. The genes are TRBV6-5 and TRBJ2-5; D gene uncertain. Sequencing used CD4+ T cells sorted from PBMCs, obtained on the day of the yellow fever booster vaccination. The CDR3 DNA sequence: TGTGCCAGCAGTTACTCTTCCGACCTATCCGTGGAGACCCAGTACTTC. Residues: CASSYSSDLSVETQYF.